A selection of T cell receptor beta chains follows, all from one sample in a study of blood T cell repertoires in COVID-19. The data were produced by immunoSEQ multiplex PCR, yet TCRdb's version contains in-frame clones alone and is incomplete. Of roughly 80,000 clones listed, 65% to 85% were seen once; the top ten hold 3% to 4.5%. Sample: peripheral blood. Every receptor here comes from a man in his forties or fifties with acute or convalescent COVID-19. CDR3s include the opening cysteine and the closing phenylalanine or tryptophan. The D gene is left open where the match is weak. The listing skips clone size in some rows; elsewhere it reads once, few, many or a size class.

TGTGCCAGCAGTCCCCGCCATGGGACAGGGGCTCAGCCCCAGCATTTT	CASSPRHGTGAQPQHF	TRBV6-2/TRBV6-3	TRBJ1-5	TRBD1	once
TGTGCCAGCAGCCTAACGGGGGAGGGTAATGAAAAACTGTTTTTT	CASSLTGEGNEKLFF	TRBV4-2	TRBJ1-4	-	-
TGTGCCAGCAGCTTAGGACAGGGGACTCAGCCCCAGCATTTT	CASSLGQGTQPQHF	TRBV7-9	TRBJ1-5	TRBD1	-
TGTGCCAGCAGCTCCTTCCAGACTAGCGGGATCGGGGGTGAGCAGTACTTC	CASSSFQTSGIGGEQYF	TRBV13	TRBJ2-7	TRBD2	-
TGTGCCAGCAGATTAATTTCACGACTAGCGCGGGCGAACACCGGGGAGCTGTTTTTT	CASRLISRLARANTGELFF	TRBV11-2	TRBJ2-2	TRBD2	-
TGTGCCAGCAGCTTAATGCGGCAAGAGACCCAGTACTTC	CASSLMRQETQYF	TRBV7-2	TRBJ2-5	-	-
TGTGCCAGCAGCCCCCTAGGGAGGGACTACGAGCAGTACTTC	CASSPLGRDYEQYF	TRBV13	TRBJ2-7	TRBD2	once
TGTGCCAGTAGTATTTCCAGCGCCCTCTCCTACGAGCAGTACTTC	CASSISSALSYEQYF	TRBV19	TRBJ2-7	-	-
TGTGCCAGTAGTACCCTCGGGGGGCGAAACACCGGGGAGCTGTTTTTT	CASSTLGGRNTGELFF	TRBV19	TRBJ2-2	-	-
TGTGCTAGTGGTATGAACCGGGATAATGCGTTC	CASGMNRDNAF	TRBV12-5	TRBJ2-7	-	-
TGTGCCAGCAGCGTAGGGACAGGGGCCGGGTACCAAGAGACCCAGTACTTC	CASSVGTGAGYQETQYF	TRBV9	TRBJ2-5	TRBD1	-
TGTGCCAGCTCACCGTCTAGCGGCTACGAGCAGTACTTC	CASSPSSGYEQYF	TRBV18	TRBJ2-7	TRBD2	-
TGTGCCAGCAGCCCCGCCGGCGGACTAGGTGTTAAATTC	CASSPAGGLGVKF	TRBV3-1/TRBV3-2	TRBJ2-7	TRBD2	-
TGTGCCAGCTCACCCGGAGGGGGCGAAGCTTTCTTT	CASSPGGGEAFF	TRBV18	TRBJ1-1	TRBD1	-
TGCAGTGCTAGTGGGGGGACTATACGCTCCTACGAGCAGTACTTC	CSASGGTIRSYEQYF	TRBV20-1	TRBJ2-7	TRBD2	-
TGTGCCAGCAGCTCGACCGGGGGAGGTACAGATACGCAGTATTTT	CASSSTGGGTDTQYF	TRBV28	TRBJ2-3	-	-
TGTGCCAGCAGAGAACACGAGGACTGGAATTACTACGAGCAGTACTTC	CASREHEDWNYYEQYF	TRBV6-6	TRBJ2-7	-	-
TGCGCCAGCAGCTTGGCCAGTGTCGAGGTCTATGGCTACACCTTC	CASSLASVEVYGYTF	TRBV5-1	TRBJ1-2	-	-
TGCGCCAGCAGCCCACGCGGGACAGTCGTGGATGGCTACACCTTC	CASSPRGTVVDGYTF	TRBV5-1	TRBJ1-2	TRBD1	-
TGTGCCAGCAGAGGGACTCCCAATGAGCAGTTCTTC	CASRGTPNEQFF	TRBV25-1	TRBJ2-1	-	-
TGTGCCAGCACCCCAGGACAGGGGAACACTGAAGCTTTCTTT	CASTPGQGNTEAFF	TRBV2	TRBJ1-1	TRBD1	-
TGTGCCAGCCGAGGACGCGGGGGGTTAAACATTCAGTACTTC	CASRGRGGLNIQYF	TRBV13	TRBJ2-4	TRBD2	-
TGTGCCACCGAGGACAGGAGTATCTATGGCTACACCTTC	CATEDRSIYGYTF	TRBV10-3	TRBJ1-2	TRBD1	few
TGTGCCAGCAGTTTCGAGCGGGGCCCCGGCGACACTGAAGCTTTCTTT	CASSFERGPGDTEAFF	TRBV28	TRBJ1-1	-	-
TGTGCCAGCAGCCGTACTAGTGGGTTCGGGGAGCTGTTTTTT	CASSRTSGFGELFF	TRBV7-2	TRBJ2-2	-	-
TGTGCCAGCAGTGGAGTAGGGACTAGCGGGGGATACAATGAGCAGTTCTTC	CASSGVGTSGGYNEQFF	TRBV6-1	TRBJ2-1	TRBD2	-
TGTGCCACCATACGCTTGACAGGGGTGAGGAGACAGCCCCAGCATTTT	CATIRLTGVRRQPQHF	TRBV24-1	TRBJ1-5	TRBD1	-
TGTGCCAGCAGCCCCAGTGGGGCTAACACTGAAGCTTTCTTT	CASSPSGANTEAFF	TRBV7-9	TRBJ1-1	-	-
TGTGCCAGCAGCCAGACCGGGACTACTTATGAGCAGTTCTTC	CASSQTGTTYEQFF	TRBV5-4	TRBJ2-1	TRBD2	-
TGTGCCAGCAGTTTAAGGGCGGGGGCCGGGGATGAAAAACTGTTTTTT	CASSLRAGAGDEKLFF	TRBV28	TRBJ1-4	-	-
TGTGCCAGCAGCTTAGTGGGCGGGGGGGCCTACAATGAGCAGTTCTTC	CASSLVGGGAYNEQFF	TRBV7-2	TRBJ2-1	TRBD2	once
TGTGCCAGTAGTATGGGGGGGGCCTATGGCTACACCTTC	CASSMGGAYGYTF	TRBV19	TRBJ1-2	-	-
TGTGCCAGCAGCTTAGCTGTGGGCGGGAACAATGAGCAGTTCTTC	CASSLAVGGNNEQFF	TRBV11-2	TRBJ2-1	-	once
TGTGCCTGGAATGCCGGGGGAGAGACCCAGTACTTC	CAWNAGGETQYF	TRBV30	TRBJ2-5	-	-
TGTGCCAGCAGTACTGGACAGGGGAGGAGCTATGGCTACACCTTC	CASSTGQGRSYGYTF	TRBV28	TRBJ1-2	TRBD1	-
TGTGCCAGCAGTGGACAAATCTACAATGAGCAGTTCTTC	CASSGQIYNEQFF	TRBV2	TRBJ2-1	-	-
TGTGCCAGCTCACCACTAACTGAAGCTTTCTTT	CASSPLTEAFF	TRBV18	TRBJ1-1	-	-
TGTGCCATCAGCCGGGACAGGGAAGGCGAGCAGTACTTC	CAISRDREGEQYF	TRBV10-3	TRBJ2-7	TRBD1	-
TGCGCCAGCAGCCCGAGGACTAGCGGGGGGCGCACAGATACGCAGTATTTT	CASSPRTSGGRTDTQYF	TRBV4-3	TRBJ2-3	TRBD2	-
TGTGCCAGCAGTTACTCGGCTACAGGGGGTCATCAGCCCCAGCATTTT	CASSYSATGGHQPQHF	TRBV6-5	TRBJ1-5	TRBD1	-
TGCGCCAGCAGCCAAGAGACAGTCTCCCTTCATCAGCCCCAGCATTTT	CASSQETVSLHQPQHF	TRBV4-3	TRBJ1-5	-	-
TGTGCCAGCAGAGGTAGGGGATATAATTCACCCCTCCACTTT	CASRGRGYNSPLHF	TRBV2	TRBJ1-6	-	-
TGTGCCAGCATCCCCGCGAGGGATAGCTATGGCTACACCTTC	CASIPARDSYGYTF	TRBV2	TRBJ1-2	-	-
TGTGCCAGCAGTCTCGATCGACTAGCGGCCAACACAGATACGCAGTATTTT	CASSLDRLAANTDTQYF	TRBV6-6	TRBJ2-3	TRBD2	few
TGTGCCAGCTGTGGAACGCGGTGGGACGAGCAGTACTTC	CASCGTRWDEQYF	TRBV28	TRBJ2-7	-	-
TGCAGCGTGCAGGGACAGGGAATTAATGAGCAGTTCTTC	CSVQGQGINEQFF	TRBV29-1	TRBJ2-1	TRBD1	-
TGTGCCAGCAGTTTATTCAGCCGGAGAAGCTCCTACAATGAGCAGTTCTTC	CASSLFSRRSSYNEQFF	TRBV27	TRBJ2-1	-	-
TGTGCCAGCAGCTCCAACCCCGGCGGACTACTCCCGAGGCATGAGCAGTTCTTC	CASSSNPGGLLPRHEQFF	TRBV7-8	TRBJ2-1	-	-
TGTGCCAGCAGCGAACCTGGGACTAGCGGAAACCCGGGGTACGAGCAGTACTTC	CASSEPGTSGNPGYEQYF	TRBV14	TRBJ2-7	TRBD2	-
TGTGCCAGCAGTGAAGTATCCGGTTCACCCCTCCACTTT	CASSEVSGSPLHF	TRBV6-1	TRBJ1-6	-	-
TGCGCCAGCAGCCATCCGGGGAGCTCCTACAATGAGCAGTTCTTC	CASSHPGSSYNEQFF	TRBV4-3	TRBJ2-1	-	-
TGTGCTAGTGGTTTGGAGGGGTTGGGGGAGCAGTACTTC	CASGLEGLGEQYF	TRBV12-5	TRBJ2-7	-	-
TGTGCCTGGAGTGTACTCCGATACGAGCAGTACTTC	CAWSVLRYEQYF	TRBV30	TRBJ2-7	-	medium-sized
TGTGCCTGGAGTGCCGGAGGAACTAATGAAAAACTGTTTTTT	CAWSAGGTNEKLFF	TRBV30	TRBJ1-4	-	once
TGTGCCAGCAGTCTTTTCCCAGGGCCCCCCTACGAGCAGTACTTC	CASSLFPGPPYEQYF	TRBV7-9	TRBJ2-7	-	-
TGTGCCATCACCCAACGGGGGGTTCTTGGAAACACCATATATTTT	CAITQRGVLGNTIYF	TRBV10-3	TRBJ1-3	-	-
TGCGCCAGCAGCAACTTCCTACAGGGGGCGCGAGATAGCAATCAGCCCCAGCATTTT	CASSNFLQGARDSNQPQHF	TRBV5-1	TRBJ1-5	TRBD1	-